One TCR beta chain is described in this entry. The junction departs from germline at one end; a sequencing error may be responsible. This sample also contains other DNA sequences that code for the same CDR3. The entry originates in a study of T cell changes during pregnancy in multiple sclerosis. CDR1 is SGHAT, CDR2 FQNNGV, per germline. CDR3 size: 15 residues. The assay was immunoSEQ multiplex PCR, and TCRdb's table has in-frame clones only and misses some. The sample comprises 75,000 to 100,000 clones, 92% of which are singletons, and roughly 2.1% rests with the top ten. The chain joins TRBV11-2 to TRBJ2-7, with D maybe TRBD2 (7 bases). This sample comprised peripheral blood, obtained after pregnancy. This clonotype was obtained from a female donor in good health, enrolled as a control in a pregnancy study. The CDR3 is CASSLLTGTNAEQYF. CDR3 coding DNA: TGCGCCAGCAGCTTACTCACAGGGACTAACGCCGAGCAGTACTTC.